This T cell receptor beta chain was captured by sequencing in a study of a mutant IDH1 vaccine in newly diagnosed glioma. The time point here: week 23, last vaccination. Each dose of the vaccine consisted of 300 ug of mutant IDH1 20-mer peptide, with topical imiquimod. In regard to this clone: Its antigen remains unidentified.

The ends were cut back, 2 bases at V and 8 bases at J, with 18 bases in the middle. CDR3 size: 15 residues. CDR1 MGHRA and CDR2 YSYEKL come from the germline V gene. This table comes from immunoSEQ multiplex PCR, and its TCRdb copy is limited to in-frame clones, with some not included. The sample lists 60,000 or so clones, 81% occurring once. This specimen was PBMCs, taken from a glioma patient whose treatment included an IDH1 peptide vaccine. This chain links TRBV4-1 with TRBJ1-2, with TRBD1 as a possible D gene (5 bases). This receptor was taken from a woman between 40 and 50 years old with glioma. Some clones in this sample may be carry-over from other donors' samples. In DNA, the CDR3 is TGCGCCAGCAGCCAATTACAGGAGGTAGTATGGGGCTACACCTTC. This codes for CASSQLQEVVWGYTF.